These 12 T cell receptor beta chains were all obtained from the same sample, sequenced in a study of OX40 agonist ivuxolimab in advanced cancers. Sequencing used immunoSEQ multiplex PCR; TCRdb keeps in-frame clones, though not all of them. The data contain about 92,000 clones, 75% to 95% of them singletons. Material: CD4+ or CD8+ T cells sorted from blood, obtained in a trial of the OX40 agonist ivuxolimab. The receptors shown here come from an adult with an advanced solid tumor such as melanoma, head and neck, liver or kidney cancer.

The J gene is TRBJ1-6, the V gene TRBV5-1; TRBD1 aligns across 7 bases. The CDR3 extends over 15 amino acids. CDR1 SGHRS and CDR2 YFSETQ come from the germline V gene. The V segment lost 0 bases and the J segment 9 bases; nucleotides outside the gene matches: 6. This chain's CDR3 is CASSLGQGDASPLHF. The CDR3 DNA reads TGCGCCAGCAGCTTGGGGCAGGGGGATGCTTCACCCCTCCACTTT.

V is TRBV6-6 and J is TRBJ1-4; D is unclear. The CDR3 contains 15 residues. The V end lost 0 bases, the J end lost 8 bases, and 13 bases lay between the germline ends. Germline CDR1 MNHNY, CDR2 SVGAGI (reference sequence). The CDR3 spells CASSYSSGAGEKLFF. For the CDR3, the DNA is TGTGCCAGCAGTTACTCGAGTGGAGCTGGCGAAAAACTGTTTTTT.

This clone was counted between two and nine times. V and J are TRBV6-5 and TRBJ1-2; D ambiguous. This CDR3 spans 11 amino acids. V lost 3 bases to trimming and J lost 8 bases, with 7 bases between them. The germline V gene encodes CDR1 MNHEY and CDR2 SVGAGI. Here the CDR3 DNA reads TGTGCCAGCAGTTATCGCGGCGGCTACACCTTC. Amino acids: CASSYRGGYTF.

The V call is TRBV7-9, the J call TRBJ2-1; the match to TRBD1 covers 12 bases. The CDR3 is 15 residues long. The ends lost 5 bases at V and 6 bases at J; junction bases unmatched: 5. From germline, CDR1 is SEHNR and CDR2 FQNEAQ (reference sequence). The CDR3 is CASSLGTGGFNEQFF. The CDR3 DNA is TGTGCCAGCAGCCTAGGGACAGGGGGCTTCAATGAGCAGTTCTTC.

The J gene is TRBJ1-1, the V gene TRBV27; 8 positions agree with TRBD1. This CDR3 is 17 amino acids long. CDR1 is MNHEY, CDR2 SMNVEV, per germline (reference sequence). The J segment lost 4 bases and the V segment lost 6 bases, leaving 16 bases of the junction unmatched. The CDR3 nucleotides are TGTGCCAGCAGACCTCTCGACAGGGGCCAGAGAGTCACTGAAGCTTTCTTT. Amino acids: CASRPLDRGQRVTEAFF.

The rearrangement links TRBV19 to TRBJ2-7; D not certain. Germline-derived CDR1 and CDR2 are LNHDA and SQIVND (reference sequence). Trimming stripped 1 base from V and 3 bases from J, with 4 bases between. This CDR3 has 12 residues. The chain's CDR3 is CASSIGNYEQYF. Here the CDR3 DNA reads TGTGCCAGTAGTATAGGGAACTACGAGCAGTACTTC.

The chain carries TRBV9 and TRBJ2-7; TRBD1 matches 8 bases. The CDR3 has 16 amino acids. The junction had 12 bases not matched to a gene; V was cut back by 3 bases and J by 4 bases. Looked up from germline, CDR1 is SGDLS and CDR2 is YYNGEE. The CDR3 DNA is TGTGCCAGCAGCGCGAGCCCCTCGGACAGGGTTTACGAGCAGTACTTC. Its protein product is CASSASPSDRVYEQYF.

The chain joins TRBV11-2 to TRBJ1-1; possible D gene TRBD1, 5 bases. CDR1 and CDR2 (germline): SGHAT, FQNNGV. The CDR3 is 12 residues long. Trimming left V 2 bases short and J 8 bases short, with 9 bases between. The CDR3 region has the DNA TGTGCCAGCAGCTTAAACAGGTTGGAAGCTTTCTTT. It codes for CASSLNRLEAFF.

V and J are TRBV5-5 and TRBJ1-2; 10 positions agree with TRBD1. The germline CDR1 and CDR2 sequences are SGHKS and YYEKEE (reference sequence). V trimming: 4 bases; J trimming: 3 bases; junction bases outside the gene matches: 9. This CDR3 has 16 residues. The CDR3 DNA reads as TGTGCCAGCAGCCCCCAGACAGGGGGCCCCCACTATGGCTACACCTTC. It translates to CASSPQTGGPHYGYTF. Full variable domain (outside the CDR3, taken from reference TRBV5-5 and TRBJ1-2): DAGVTQSPTHLIKTRGQQVTLRCSPISGHKSVSWYQQVLGQGPQFIFQYYEKEERGRGNFPDRFSARQFPNYSSELNVNALLLGDSALYLCASSPQTGGPHYGYTFGSGTRLTVV.

The genes are TRBV5-1 and TRBJ2-1; D ambiguous. CDR3 length equals 15 residues. The V end lost 1 base, the J end lost 0 bases, and 8 bases lay between the germline ends. Per germline, CDR1 SGHRS and CDR2 YFSETQ. The CDR3 loop reads CASSLIRSSYNEQFF. In DNA, the CDR3 is TGCGCCAGCAGCTTGATTCGGAGCTCCTACAATGAGCAGTTCTTC.

This sequence joins TRBV6-6 and TRBJ2-1; D is uncertain. V was trimmed by 0 bases and J by 12 bases, leaving 9 bases between them. The germline CDR1 and CDR2 sequences are MNHNY and SVGAGI (reference sequence). The CDR3 sequence is 12 residues long. In DNA form, the CDR3 reads TGTGCCAGCAGTTACTCGCTAGTCGGGCAGTTCTTC. This gives the protein CASSYSLVGQFF.

The rearrangement joins TRBV18 to TRBJ2-3; D is unclear. CDR3 size: 13 residues. The V end lost 0 bases, the J end lost 6 bases, and 7 bases lay between the germline ends. Germline V gives CDR1 KGHSH, CDR2 LQKENI. The CDR3 spells CASSPPSLDTQYF. The CDR3 bases are TGTGCCAGCTCACCACCTAGTCTGGATACGCAGTATTTT.